A selection of T cell receptor beta chains follows, all from one sample in a study of sequential checkpoint blockade in melanoma. TCRdb keeps only in-frame clones here, not all; method: immunoSEQ multiplex PCR. In the table there are 3,200 or so clones, roughly three fifths of which are singletons. Sequences were derived from CD8+ T cells sorted from blood (inferred from file names), sampled from a patient given nivolumab and ipilimumab in sequence. The receptors here all came from a human donor with melanoma. CDR3s include the opening cysteine and the closing phenylalanine or tryptophan. Each record gives: J gene, D gene, clone size, CDR3 length, V gene, CDR3 protein, CDR3 DNA. A D gene is named only where the DNA matches it firmly. Rows give clone size only sometimes, using once, few, many, or a class for an expanded clone.

>TRBJ2-7|NA|NA|13|TRBV30
CAWSGTDSYEQYF
TGTGCCTGGAGTGGGACTGATTCCTACGAGCAGTACTTC
>TRBJ1-2|NA|NA|12|TRBV9
CASSGGIGGYTF
TGTGCCAGCAGCGGAGGGATCGGCGGCTACACCTTC
>TRBJ2-3|TRBD1|few|14|TRBV30
CAWSVLGGPDTQYF
TGTGCCTGGAGTGTACTAGGGGGCCCAGATACGCAGTATTTT
>TRBJ2-6|NA|NA|17|TRBV4-1
CASSPGGQNSGANVLTF
TGCGCCAGCAGCCCGGGGGGCCAGAACTCTGGGGCCAACGTCCTGACTTTC
>TRBJ2-7|NA|NA|17|TRBV9
CASSPEAQQVVPYEQYF
TGTGCCAGCAGCCCCGAGGCTCAGCAAGTGGTCCCCTACGAGCAGTACTTC
>TRBJ2-7|NA|NA|15|TRBV4-1
CASSQATGVSYEQYF
TGCGCCAGCAGCCAAGCCACCGGGGTTAGCTACGAGCAGTACTTC
>TRBJ2-2|TRBD2|NA|17|TRBV7-2
CASSTPPGLAPSGELFF
TGTGCCAGCAGCACCCCCCCGGGACTAGCGCCTTCAGGGGAGCTGTTTTTT
>TRBJ2-4|NA|NA|14|TRBV7-9
CASSPRVGKNIQYF
TGTGCCAGCAGCCCCAGGGTAGGCAAAAACATTCAGTACTTC
>TRBJ2-7|NA|NA|15|TRBV4-1
CASSQGQASSYEQYF
TGCGCCAGCAGCCAAGGGCAAGCGAGCTCCTACGAGCAGTACTTC
>TRBJ1-1|NA|NA|14|TRBV6-1
CASSDLGDLTEAFF
TGTGCCAGCAGTGACCTCGGAGATCTTACTGAAGCTTTCTTT
>TRBJ1-2|TRBD1|few|15|TRBV2
CASRENRGLNYGYTF
TGTGCCAGCAGAGAGAACAGGGGGCTTAACTATGGCTACACCTTC
>TRBJ2-6|TRBD2|NA|16|TRBV27
CASRVAGASGANVLTF
TGTGCCAGCAGGGTAGCGGGGGCCTCTGGGGCCAACGTCCTGACTTTC
>TRBJ2-1|NA|NA|12|TRBV13
CASSLGGGEQFF
TGTGCCAGCAGCTTAGGGGGGGGTGAGCAGTTCTTC
>TRBJ2-5|TRBD2|NA|14|TRBV19
CASSIPGLEETQYF
TGTGCCAGTAGTATCCCTGGACTAGAGGAGACCCAGTACTTC
>TRBJ2-1|TRBD2|NA|16|TRBV4-3
CASSPTSGGAPNEQFF
TGCGCCAGCAGCCCCACTAGCGGGGGGGCCCCGAATGAGCAGTTCTTC
>TRBJ2-1|TRBD1|NA|13|TRBV2
CASGQGADNEQFF
TGTGCCAGCGGTCAGGGGGCCGACAATGAGCAGTTCTTC
>TRBJ2-2|NA|NA|18|TRBV7-6
CASSDSYLAGKDTGELFF
TGTGCCAGCAGCGACAGCTATCTCGCGGGAAAGGACACCGGGGAGCTGTTTTTT
>TRBJ2-5|NA|NA|13|TRBV7-7
CASSLEVGGTQYF
TGTGCTAGCAGCCTCGAAGTGGGGGGGACCCAGTACTTC
>TRBJ1-3|TRBD1|few|17|TRBV14
CASSQRTTGISGNTIYF
TGTGCCAGCAGCCAACGAACGACAGGGATCTCTGGAAACACCATATATTTT
>TRBJ2-5|NA|NA|13|TRBV4-1
CASSQDPLETQYF
TGCGCCAGCAGCCAAGATCCTTTGGAGACCCAGTACTTC
>TRBJ2-7|TRBD2|NA|13|TRBV27
CASSHSGGYEQYF
TGTGCCAGCAGCCACTCGGGGGGCTACGAGCAGTACTTC
>TRBJ2-1|NA|NA|17|TRBV4-3
CASSQEDSRSSYNEQFF
TGCGCCAGCAGCCAAGAAGATTCTAGGAGCTCCTACAATGAGCAGTTCTTC
>TRBJ2-3|TRBD2|few|16|TRBV10-1
CASSSGTSGSSDTQYF
TGCGCCAGCAGCTCCGGGACTAGCGGGAGTTCAGATACGCAGTATTTT
>TRBJ2-7|TRBD1|NA|19|TRBV7-6
CASSLWEGQGSLSSYEQYF
TGTGCCAGCAGCCTATGGGAGGGACAGGGATCCTTAAGCTCCTACGAGCAGTACTTC
>TRBJ2-1|TRBD2|NA|16|TRBV7-6
CASSSISGGHYNEQFF
TGTGCCAGCAGTTCGATCTCGGGAGGCCATTACAATGAGCAGTTCTTC
>TRBJ2-1|TRBD2|few|15|TRBV12-5
CASFSGSSPYNEQFF
TGTGCTAGTTTTAGCGGGAGCTCCCCCTACAATGAGCAGTTCTTC
>TRBJ2-7|TRBD1|NA|15|TRBV14
CASSQGLGQGYEQYF
TGTGCCAGCAGCCAGGGTTTGGGACAGGGGTACGAGCAGTACTTC
>TRBJ2-3|TRBD1|NA|15|TRBV27
CASSFSTGGADTQYF
TGTGCCAGCAGTTTTTCGACAGGGGGAGCAGATACGCAGTATTTT
>TRBJ2-7|NA|once|15|TRBV4-1
CASSLTGTSSYEQYF
TGCGCCAGCAGCCTCACAGGCACGAGCTCCTACGAGCAGTACTTC
>TRBJ2-3|TRBD1|few|15|TRBV11-1
CASSDDRGSTDTQYF
TGTGCCAGCAGCGATGACAGGGGAAGCACAGATACGCAGTATTTT
>TRBJ1-2|TRBD1|few|15|TRBV16
CASSRTHKTGEGYTF
TGTGCCAGCAGCCGTACTCACAAGACAGGGGAGGGCTACACCTTC
>TRBJ2-1|NA|few|16|TRBV7-8
CASSLSVASSYNEQFF
TGTGCCAGCAGCTTAAGCGTGGCAAGCTCCTACAATGAGCAGTTCTTC
>TRBJ2-1|NA|few|13|TRBV27
CASSFKGGNEQFF
TGTGCCAGCAGTTTTAAGGGAGGCAATGAGCAGTTCTTC
>TRBJ1-1|NA|few|15|TRBV6-5
CASSYGGEGGTEAFF
TGTGCCAGCAGTTACGGGGGGGAAGGAGGCACTGAAGCTTTCTTT
>TRBJ2-1|NA|medium-sized|16|TRBV19
CASSIVGGISYNEQFF
TGTGCCAGTAGTATAGTCGGCGGGATCTCCTACAATGAGCAGTTCTTC
>TRBJ2-7|TRBD2|NA|14|TRBV15
CATSRGGSSYEQYF
TGTGCCACCAGCAGAGGCGGGAGCTCCTACGAGCAGTACTTC
>TRBJ2-1|NA|medium-sized|16|TRBV6-1
CASSELLASSYNEQFF
TGTGCCAGCAGTGAATTATTGGCCAGTTCCTACAATGAGCAGTTCTTC
>TRBJ1-2|TRBD1|few|14|TRBV29-1
CSVTGGDGDYGYTF
TGCAGCGTGACAGGGGGTGATGGGGACTATGGCTACACCTTC
>TRBJ1-2|TRBD1|NA|13|TRBV2
CARKQGAGDGYTF
TGTGCCAGGAAACAGGGGGCGGGGGATGGCTACACCTTC
>TRBJ1-4|NA|NA|16|TRBV7-9
CASRPPSARDSEKLFF
TGTGCCAGCAGACCCCCCTCTGCCCGGGACTCCGAAAAACTGTTTTTT
>TRBJ2-2|NA|NA|17|TRBV4-1
CASSQKDYRGSTGELFF
TGCGCCAGCAGCCAAAAAGATTATAGGGGGAGCACCGGGGAGCTGTTTTTT
>TRBJ2-1|NA|NA|15|TRBV4-1
CASSQSLPNYNEQFF
TGCGCCAGCAGCCAATCCCTTCCTAACTACAATGAGCAGTTCTTC
>TRBJ2-3|TRBD2|NA|17|TRBV9
CASSVENSGGPTDTQYF
TGTGCCAGCAGCGTAGAGAATAGCGGGGGCCCCACAGATACGCAGTATTTT
>TRBJ1-2|NA|NA|17|TRBV19
CASSRGLKEGIFYGYTF
TGTGCCAGTAGTAGGGGACTTAAGGAGGGAATTTTCTATGGCTACACCTTC
>TRBJ2-2|TRBD2|NA|16|TRBV4-3
CASSRGGDYNTGELFF
TGCGCCAGCAGCCGCGGGGGGGACTATAACACCGGGGAGCTGTTTTTT
>TRBJ2-3|TRBD2|NA|15|TRBV6-4
CASSEGLGSTDTQYF
TGTGCCAGCAGTGAAGGACTAGGCAGCACAGATACGCAGTATTTT
>TRBJ2-7|TRBD1|NA|15|TRBV6-5
CASSPRTGDPYEQYF
TGTGCCAGCAGCCCTAGGACAGGAGACCCCTACGAGCAGTACTTC
>TRBJ2-7|NA|NA|13|TRBV7-9
CASSLARRGEQYF
TGTGCCAGCAGCTTAGCGCGTAGGGGCGAGCAGTACTTC
>TRBJ2-7|NA|NA|14|TRBV6-1
CASNDYPNSYEQYF
TGTGCCAGCAACGATTACCCTAATTCCTACGAGCAGTACTTC